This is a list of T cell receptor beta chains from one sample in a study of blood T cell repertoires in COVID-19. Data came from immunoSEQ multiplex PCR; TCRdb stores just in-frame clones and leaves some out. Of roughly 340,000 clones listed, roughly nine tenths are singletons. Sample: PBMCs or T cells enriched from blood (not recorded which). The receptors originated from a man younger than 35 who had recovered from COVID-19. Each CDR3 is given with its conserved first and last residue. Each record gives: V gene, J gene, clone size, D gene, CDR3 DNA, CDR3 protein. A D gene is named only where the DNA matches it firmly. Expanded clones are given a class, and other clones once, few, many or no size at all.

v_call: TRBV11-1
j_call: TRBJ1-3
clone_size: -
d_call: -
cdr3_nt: TGTGCCAGCAGCTTAAGAGACAGAAGGAACACCATATATTTT
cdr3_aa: CASSLRDRRNTIYF

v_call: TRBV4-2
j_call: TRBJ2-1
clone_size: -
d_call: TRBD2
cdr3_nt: TGTGCCAGCAGCCAAGAACTAGCGGTTAGCTACAATGAGCAGTTCTTC
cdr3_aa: CASSQELAVSYNEQFF

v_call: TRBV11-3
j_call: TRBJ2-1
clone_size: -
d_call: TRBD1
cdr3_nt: TGTGCCAGCAGCTTAGATGACCGGGACAGGGCATTGCAGTTCTTC
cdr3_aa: CASSLDDRDRALQFF

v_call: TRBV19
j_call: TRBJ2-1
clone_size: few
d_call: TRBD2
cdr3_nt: TGTGCCAGTACCCTGACTAGCGGAGAATACAATGAGCAGTTCTTC
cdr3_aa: CASTLTSGEYNEQFF

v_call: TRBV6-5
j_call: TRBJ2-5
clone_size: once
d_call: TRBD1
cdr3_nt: TGTGCCAGCAGTTACTCGACAGGGCAAGAGACCCAGTACTTC
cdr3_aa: CASSYSTGQETQYF

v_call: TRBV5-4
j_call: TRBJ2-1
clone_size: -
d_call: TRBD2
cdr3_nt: TGTGCCAGCAGCTTGGTCGCTAGCGGGGAGAGTGAGCAGTTCTTC
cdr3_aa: CASSLVASGESEQFF

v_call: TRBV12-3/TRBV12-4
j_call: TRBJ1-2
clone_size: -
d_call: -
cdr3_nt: TGTGCCAGCAGACTAAGGTCGTTGGATGGCTACACCTTC
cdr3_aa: CASRLRSLDGYTF

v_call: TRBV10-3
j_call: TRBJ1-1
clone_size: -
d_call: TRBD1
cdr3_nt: TGTGCCATCAGTGAGGGGGGACAGTTCGGTCCGGAAGCTTTCTTT
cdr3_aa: CAISEGGQFGPEAFF

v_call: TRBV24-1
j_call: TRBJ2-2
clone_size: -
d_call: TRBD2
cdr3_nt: TGTGCCACCAGTTTCAAGCGGGACTACACCGGGGAGCTGTTTTTT
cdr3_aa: CATSFKRDYTGELFF

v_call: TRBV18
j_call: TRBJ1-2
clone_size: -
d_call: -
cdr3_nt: TGTGCCAGCTCACCGAGAGAGGGTAACTATGGCTACACCTTC
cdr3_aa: CASSPREGNYGYTF

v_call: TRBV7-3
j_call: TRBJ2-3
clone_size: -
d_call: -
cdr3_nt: TGTGCCAGCAGCCTACAGGGTAATACGCAGTATTTT
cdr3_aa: CASSLQGNTQYF

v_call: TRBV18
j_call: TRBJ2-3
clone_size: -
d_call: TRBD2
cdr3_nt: TGTGCCAGCTCACCAACAGCGGGAAGAGGCACAGATACGCAGTATTTT
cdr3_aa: CASSPTAGRGTDTQYF

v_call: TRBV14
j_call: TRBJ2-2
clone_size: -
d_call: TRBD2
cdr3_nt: TGTGCCAGCAGCCGAATTAGCGGGAGGGCCACCGGGGAGCTGTTTTTT
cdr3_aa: CASSRISGRATGELFF

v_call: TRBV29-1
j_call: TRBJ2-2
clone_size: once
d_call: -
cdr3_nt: TGCAGCGCTTATGGGAAGCGGGACACCGGGGAGCTGTTTTTT
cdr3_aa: CSAYGKRDTGELFF

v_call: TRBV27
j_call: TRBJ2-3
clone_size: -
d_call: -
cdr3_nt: TGTGCCAGCAGTTTAGACAGGCGGGCGAGCCTGACGCAGTATTTT
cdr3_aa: CASSLDRRASLTQYF

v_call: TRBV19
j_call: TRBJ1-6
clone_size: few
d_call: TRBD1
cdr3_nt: TGTGCCAGTAGAGGGGGCCGGAATTCACCCCTCCACTTT
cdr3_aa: CASRGGRNSPLHF

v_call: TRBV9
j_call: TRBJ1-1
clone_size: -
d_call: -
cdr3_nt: TGTGCCAGCAGCGTATCAGTGAACACTGAAGCTTTCTTT
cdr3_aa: CASSVSVNTEAFF

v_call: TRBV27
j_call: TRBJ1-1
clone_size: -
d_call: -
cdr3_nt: TGTGCCAGCAGTTTATACAGGGCAGGAGGAACTGAAGCTTTCTTT
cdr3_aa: CASSLYRAGGTEAFF

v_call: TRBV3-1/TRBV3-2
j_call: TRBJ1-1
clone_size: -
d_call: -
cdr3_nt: TGTGCCAGCAGCCAACGGGCGGGGGGAGTGGACACTGAAGCTTTCTTT
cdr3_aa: CASSQRAGGVDTEAFF

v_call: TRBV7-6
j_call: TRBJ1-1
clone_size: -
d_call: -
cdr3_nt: TGTGCCAGCAGCTTAGCGTCCCCGGGTATGAACACTGAAGCTTTCTTT
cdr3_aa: CASSLASPGMNTEAFF

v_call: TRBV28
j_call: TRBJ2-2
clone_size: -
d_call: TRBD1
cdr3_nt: TGTGCCAGCAGTTCCCCAGGGGGCAGCACCGGGGAGCTGTTTTTT
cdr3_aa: CASSSPGGSTGELFF

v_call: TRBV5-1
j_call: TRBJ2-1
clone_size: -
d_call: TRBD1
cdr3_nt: TGCGCCAGCAGCTCGGGACAGGGAAACAATGAGCAGTTCTTC
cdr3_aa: CASSSGQGNNEQFF

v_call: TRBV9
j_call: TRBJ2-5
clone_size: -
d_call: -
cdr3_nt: TGTGCCAGCAGCGCCGGGACATTTAGGGAGACCCAGTACTTC
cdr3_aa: CASSAGTFRETQYF

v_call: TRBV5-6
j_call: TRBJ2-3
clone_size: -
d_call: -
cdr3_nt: TGTGCCAGCAGCTTGAGGAGCGGCGCCACAGATACGCAGTATTTT
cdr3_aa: CASSLRSGATDTQYF

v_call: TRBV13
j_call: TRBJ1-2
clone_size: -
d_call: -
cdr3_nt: TGTGCCAGCAGCTTAGTGGGCAGAGCTAACTATGGCTACACCTTC
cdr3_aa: CASSLVGRANYGYTF

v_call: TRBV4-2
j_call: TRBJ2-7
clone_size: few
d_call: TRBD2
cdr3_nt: TGTGCCAGCAGCCAAGGTAGCGGGGACTCCTACGAGCAGTACTTC
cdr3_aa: CASSQGSGDSYEQYF

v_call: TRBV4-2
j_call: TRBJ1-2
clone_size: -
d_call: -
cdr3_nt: TGTGCCAGCAGCCAAGACCCAGGGAAGGGCTACACCTTC
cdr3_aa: CASSQDPGKGYTF

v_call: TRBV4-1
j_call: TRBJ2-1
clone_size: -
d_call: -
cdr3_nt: TGCGCCAGCAGCCAAGAGACCGGGGTCTACAATGAGCAGTTCTTC
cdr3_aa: CASSQETGVYNEQFF

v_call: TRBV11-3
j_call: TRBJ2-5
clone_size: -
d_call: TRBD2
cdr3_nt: TGTGCCAGCAGCCCTGGACTAGCGGGGGGACAGTACCAAGAGACCCAGTACTTC
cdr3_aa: CASSPGLAGGQYQETQYF

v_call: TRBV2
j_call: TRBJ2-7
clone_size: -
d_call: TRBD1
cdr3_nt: TGTGCCAGCAGGGACAGGGGGCTATCCTACGAGCAGTACTTC
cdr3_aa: CASRDRGLSYEQYF

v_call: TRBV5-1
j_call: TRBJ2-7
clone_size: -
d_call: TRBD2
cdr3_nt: TGCGCCAGCAGACTAAGCGGGGGGAACTCCTACGAGCAGTACTTC
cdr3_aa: CASRLSGGNSYEQYF

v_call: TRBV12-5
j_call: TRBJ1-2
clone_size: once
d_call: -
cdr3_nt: TGTGCTAGTGGTTTGGTACGACAGATCTATGGCTACACCTTC
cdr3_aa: CASGLVRQIYGYTF

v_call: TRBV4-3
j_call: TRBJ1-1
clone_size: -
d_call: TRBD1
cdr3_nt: TGCGCCAGCAGCCAAGGCAGGGGGTCGAACACTGAAGCTTTCTTT
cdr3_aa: CASSQGRGSNTEAFF

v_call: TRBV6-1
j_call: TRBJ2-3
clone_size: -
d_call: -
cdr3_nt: TGTGCCAGCAGTGAAGGGCACACAGATACGCAGTATTTT
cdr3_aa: CASSEGHTDTQYF

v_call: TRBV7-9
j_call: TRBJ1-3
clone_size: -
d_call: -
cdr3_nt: TGTGCCAGCAGCCTCAGTGGAAACACCATATATTTT
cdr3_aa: CASSLSGNTIYF

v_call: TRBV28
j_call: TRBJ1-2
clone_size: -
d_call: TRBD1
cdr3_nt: TGTGCCAGCAGTTTGGACAGGTCCTATGGCTACACCTTC
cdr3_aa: CASSLDRSYGYTF

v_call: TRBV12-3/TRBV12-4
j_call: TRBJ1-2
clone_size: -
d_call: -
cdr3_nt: TGTGCCAGCAGTCCTGACAGTGTCTATGGCTACACCTTC
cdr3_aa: CASSPDSVYGYTF

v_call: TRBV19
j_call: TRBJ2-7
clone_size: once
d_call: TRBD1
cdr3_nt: TGTGCCAGTAGCGAGCTCCGGGACAGGGTCTACGAGCAGTACTTC
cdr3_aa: CASSELRDRVYEQYF

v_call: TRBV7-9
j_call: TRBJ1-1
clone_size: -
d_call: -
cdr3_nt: TGTGCCAGCAGCTTAGAACAGAACACTGAAGCTTTCTTT
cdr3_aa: CASSLEQNTEAFF

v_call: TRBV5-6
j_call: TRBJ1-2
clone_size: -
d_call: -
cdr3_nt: TGTGCCAGCAGCTTGTATGGACAGTCGAACGACTATGGCTACACCTTC
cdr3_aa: CASSLYGQSNDYGYTF

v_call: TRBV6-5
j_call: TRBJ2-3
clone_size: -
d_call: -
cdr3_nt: TGTGCCAGCACGGGCGGGGTGTCAGATACGCAGTATTTT
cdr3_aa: CASTGGVSDTQYF

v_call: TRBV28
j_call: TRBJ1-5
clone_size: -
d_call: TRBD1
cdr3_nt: TGTGCCAGCAGTCTCCCAGGGGGAGGCAATCAGCCCCAGCATTTT
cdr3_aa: CASSLPGGGNQPQHF